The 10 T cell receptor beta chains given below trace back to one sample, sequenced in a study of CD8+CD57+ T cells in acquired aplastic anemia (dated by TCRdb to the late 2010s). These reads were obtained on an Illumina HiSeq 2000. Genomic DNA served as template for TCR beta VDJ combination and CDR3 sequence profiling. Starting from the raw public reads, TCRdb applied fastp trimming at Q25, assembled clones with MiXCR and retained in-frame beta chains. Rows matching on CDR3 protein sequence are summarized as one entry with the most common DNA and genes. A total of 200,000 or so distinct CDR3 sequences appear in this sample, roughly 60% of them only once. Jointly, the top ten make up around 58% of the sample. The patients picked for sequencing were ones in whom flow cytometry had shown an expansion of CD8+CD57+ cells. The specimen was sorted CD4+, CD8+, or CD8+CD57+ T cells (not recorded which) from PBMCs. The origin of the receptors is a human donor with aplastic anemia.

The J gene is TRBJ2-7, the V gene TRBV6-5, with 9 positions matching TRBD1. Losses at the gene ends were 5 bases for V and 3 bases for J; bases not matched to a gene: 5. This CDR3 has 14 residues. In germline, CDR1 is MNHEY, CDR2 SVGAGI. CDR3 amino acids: CASSQRTGVYEQYF. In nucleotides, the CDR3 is TGTGCCAGCAGTCAACGGACAGGGGTCTACGAGCAGTACTTC.

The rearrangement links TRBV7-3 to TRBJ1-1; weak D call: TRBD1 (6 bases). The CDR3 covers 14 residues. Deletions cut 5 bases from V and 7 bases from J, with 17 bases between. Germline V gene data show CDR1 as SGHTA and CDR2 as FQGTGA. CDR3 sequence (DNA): TGTGCCAGCAGCCACCGGATTCGAGGGGGTGAAGCTTTCTTT. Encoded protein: CASSHRIRGGEAFF.

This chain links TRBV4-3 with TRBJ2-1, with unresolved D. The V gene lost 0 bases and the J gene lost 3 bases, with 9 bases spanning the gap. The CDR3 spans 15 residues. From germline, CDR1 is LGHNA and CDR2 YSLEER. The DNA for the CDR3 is TGCGCCAGCAGCCAAGAGCGCGGATACTACAATGAGCAGTTCTTC. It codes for CASSQERGYYNEQFF.

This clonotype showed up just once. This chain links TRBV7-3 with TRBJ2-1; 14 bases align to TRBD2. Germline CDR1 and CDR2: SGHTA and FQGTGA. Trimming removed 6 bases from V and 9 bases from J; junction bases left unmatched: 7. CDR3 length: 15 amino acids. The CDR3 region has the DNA TGTGCCAGCAGTCAGACTAGCGGGGGGGAGGGTGAGCAGTTCTTC. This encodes CASSQTSGGEGEQFF.

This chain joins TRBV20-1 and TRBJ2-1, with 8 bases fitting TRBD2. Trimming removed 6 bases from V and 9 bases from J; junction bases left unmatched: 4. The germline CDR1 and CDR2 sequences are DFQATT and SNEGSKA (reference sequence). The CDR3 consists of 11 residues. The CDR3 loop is CSARTSTEQFF. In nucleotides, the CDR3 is TGCAGTGCCCGGACTAGCACTGAGCAGTTCTTC.

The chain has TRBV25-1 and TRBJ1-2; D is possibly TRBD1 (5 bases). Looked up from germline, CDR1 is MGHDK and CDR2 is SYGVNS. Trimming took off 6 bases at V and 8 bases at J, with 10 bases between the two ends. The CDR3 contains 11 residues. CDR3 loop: CASRQTAGYTF. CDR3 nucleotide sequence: TGTGCCAGCAGACAGACAGCCGGCTACACCTTC.

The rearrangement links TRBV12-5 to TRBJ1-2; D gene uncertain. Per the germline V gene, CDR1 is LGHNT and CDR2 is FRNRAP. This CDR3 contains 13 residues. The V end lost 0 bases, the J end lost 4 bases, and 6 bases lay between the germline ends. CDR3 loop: CASGLVSSYGYTF. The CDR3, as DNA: TGTGCTAGTGGTTTGGTATCAAGCTATGGCTACACCTTC.

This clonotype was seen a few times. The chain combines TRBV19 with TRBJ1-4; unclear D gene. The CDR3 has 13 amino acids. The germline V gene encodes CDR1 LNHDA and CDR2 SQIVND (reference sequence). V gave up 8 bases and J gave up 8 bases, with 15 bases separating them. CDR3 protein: CASGVEGGEKLFF. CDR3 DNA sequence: TGTGCCAGTGGGGTCGAGGGAGGCGAAAAACTGTTTTTT.

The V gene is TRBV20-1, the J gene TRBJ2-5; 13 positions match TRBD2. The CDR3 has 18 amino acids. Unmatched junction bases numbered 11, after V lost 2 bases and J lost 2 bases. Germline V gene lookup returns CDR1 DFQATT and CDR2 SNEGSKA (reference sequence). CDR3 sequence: CSARPGLAGVRRQETQYF. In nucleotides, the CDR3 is TGCAGTGCTAGACCTGGACTAGCGGGGGTGCGGCGGCAAGAGACCCAGTACTTC.

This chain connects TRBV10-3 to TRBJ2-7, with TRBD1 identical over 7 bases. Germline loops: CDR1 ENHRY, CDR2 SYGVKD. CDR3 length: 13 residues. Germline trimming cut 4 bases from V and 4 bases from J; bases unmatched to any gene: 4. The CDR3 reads CAISVPGQYEQYF. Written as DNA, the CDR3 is TGTGCCATCAGTGTCCCGGGACAGTACGAGCAGTACTTC.